The T cell receptor (beta chain) described here comes from a study of cytomegalovirus exposure and HLA in healthy donors. V gave up 1 base and J gave up 5 bases, with 11 bases separating them. The CDR3 runs to 14 residues. Per germline, CDR1 SEHNR and CDR2 FQNEAQ (reference sequence). Both 60 Vbeta primers and 13 Jbeta primers went into the PCR. Assay: immunoSEQ multiplex PCR; the TCRdb copy retains only in-frame clones and omits some. This table holds about 190,000 clones, around 73% found once. The sample consisted of PBMCs. The V and J genes are TRBV7-9 and TRBJ1-1; the D gene is possibly TRBD1 (6 bases). The clonotype originates from a young woman in good health and CMV-seropositive. The CDR3 here is CASSLDTQGTEAFF. CDR3 bases: TGTGCCAGCAGCTTAGACACACAGGGAACTGAAGCTTTCTTT.